These T cell receptor beta chains were read from a single sample in a study of blood T cell repertoires in COVID-19. Profiled with immunoSEQ multiplex PCR; TCRdb holds only in-frame clones, not every one. Here the sample spans a few hundred thousand clones, around 87% being singletons. The sequencing input was PBMCs or T cells enriched from blood (not recorded which). These receptor sequences come from a man aged 25 to 40 who had recovered from COVID-19. CDR3s include the opening cysteine and the closing phenylalanine or tryptophan. The order of the fields is CDR3 DNA, CDR3 protein, J gene, D gene, clone size, V gene. D genes are given only for firm matches. Clone size is stated in some rows and not others, as once, few, many or a class when expanded.

DNA: TGTGCCATCAGTGAGTCCGGGGGGGGAACTGAAGCTTTCTTT; CDR3: CAISESGGGTEAFF; J: TRBJ1-1; D: .; size: .; V: TRBV10-3
DNA: TGTGCCAGCAGCCAAGATGGTACACCTGGAAACACCATATATTTT; CDR3: CASSQDGTPGNTIYF; J: TRBJ1-3; D: .; size: .; V: TRBV14
DNA: TGTGCCAGCAGCGTAGTCCCGGGACAGGGTTCAGGAAACACCATATATTTT; CDR3: CASSVVPGQGSGNTIYF; J: TRBJ1-3; D: TRBD1; size: .; V: TRBV9
DNA: TGTGCCAGTAGTGAACAGGGCATAGGCGGCTACACCTTC; CDR3: CASSEQGIGGYTF; J: TRBJ1-2; D: .; size: .; V: TRBV19
DNA: TGTGCCAGTAAGGAAATCAGGGTGAACATTCAGTACTTC; CDR3: CASKEIRVNIQYF; J: TRBJ2-4; D: .; size: .; V: TRBV19
DNA: TGTGCCAGCAGCTCACAGGACAGGGTCGGCACTGAAGCTTTCTTT; CDR3: CASSSQDRVGTEAFF; J: TRBJ1-1; D: TRBD1; size: few; V: TRBV9
DNA: TGTGCCAGCGGAACGACAGGGTCCAGCAATGAGCAGTTCTTC; CDR3: CASGTTGSSNEQFF; J: TRBJ2-1; D: TRBD1; size: .; V: TRBV5-8
DNA: TGTGCCAGCAGCGTAAGTCAGGGTAACTATGAGCAGTTCTTC; CDR3: CASSVSQGNYEQFF; J: TRBJ2-1; D: .; size: .; V: TRBV9
DNA: TGTGCCAGCCGACAGGGGGCCTACATGAACACTGAAGCTTTCTTT; CDR3: CASRQGAYMNTEAFF; J: TRBJ1-1; D: TRBD1; size: .; V: TRBV7-2
DNA: TGTGCCAGCAGTTACAACGGCGGTTCCTACGAGCAGTACTTC; CDR3: CASSYNGGSYEQYF; J: TRBJ2-7; D: .; size: .; V: TRBV6-5
DNA: TGTGCCACACAAACAGGCGGTTATGGCTACACCTTC; CDR3: CATQTGGYGYTF; J: TRBJ1-2; D: .; size: .; V: TRBV10-3
DNA: TGTGCCATCAGTGGGACTAGCGGCACGCAGTATTTT; CDR3: CAISGTSGTQYF; J: TRBJ2-3; D: TRBD2; size: .; V: TRBV10-3
DNA: TGCGCCAGCATTGGAGGATCTGGGGCCAACGTCCTGACTTTC; CDR3: CASIGGSGANVLTF; J: TRBJ2-6; D: .; size: once; V: TRBV23-1
DNA: TGTGCCAGCAGCCTTTCTACCGGGGAGCTGTTTTTT; CDR3: CASSLSTGELFF; J: TRBJ2-2; D: .; size: .; V: TRBV14
DNA: TGTGCCAGTAGTAGGGGCGGCCAGCCCCAGCATTTT; CDR3: CASSRGGQPQHF; J: TRBJ1-5; D: .; size: .; V: TRBV19
DNA: TGTGCCAGCAGTTTTTCAGGGGGAGGCGAGCAGTACTTC; CDR3: CASSFSGGGEQYF; J: TRBJ2-7; D: .; size: .; V: TRBV12-3/TRBV12-4
DNA: TGTGCCAGCAGTTTGCCTAGCGGGGGGAACACCGGGGAGCTGTTTTTT; CDR3: CASSLPSGGNTGELFF; J: TRBJ2-2; D: TRBD2; size: .; V: TRBV27
DNA: TGTGCCAGCAGCGGAGACAGCTACGAGCAGTACTTC; CDR3: CASSGDSYEQYF; J: TRBJ2-7; D: .; size: .; V: TRBV7-8
DNA: TGTGCCAGCAGCGTTTCTAGCGGGGGGAACCTCAATGAGCAGTTCTTC; CDR3: CASSVSSGGNLNEQFF; J: TRBJ2-1; D: TRBD2; size: .; V: TRBV5-4
DNA: TGTGCCAGCAGCCAAGGACAGGGGGCGATTCAGCCCCAGCATTTT; CDR3: CASSQGQGAIQPQHF; J: TRBJ1-5; D: TRBD1; size: .; V: TRBV7-9
DNA: TGCAGTGCTAGTCAGGGTAACTCTGGAAACACCATATATTTT; CDR3: CSASQGNSGNTIYF; J: TRBJ1-3; D: .; size: .; V: TRBV20-1
DNA: TGCGCCAGCAGCCTGGGGTTCGGACAGTCCAAAAACATTCAGTACTTC; CDR3: CASSLGFGQSKNIQYF; J: TRBJ2-4; D: .; size: .; V: TRBV4-1
DNA: TGTGCCAGCAGCGGCAGGGGGGACAGTTCACCCCTCCACTTT; CDR3: CASSGRGDSSPLHF; J: TRBJ1-6; D: TRBD1; size: .; V: TRBV9
DNA: TGTGCCAGCAGCCAATTTGAGGGGGGGACTGAAGCTTTCTTT; CDR3: CASSQFEGGTEAFF; J: TRBJ1-1; D: .; size: .; V: TRBV4-2
DNA: TGTGCCTGGAACCCAACATTGGCCCATGGCTACACCTTC; CDR3: CAWNPTLAHGYTF; J: TRBJ1-2; D: .; size: .; V: TRBV30
DNA: TGTGCCATCAGTGAGTCGGGGACAGCAATATATAATTCACCCCTCCACTTT; CDR3: CAISESGTAIYNSPLHF; J: TRBJ1-6; D: TRBD1; size: .; V: TRBV10-3
DNA: TGTGCCAGCAGAGCAGGGTACAATCAGCCCCAGCATTTT; CDR3: CASRAGYNQPQHF; J: TRBJ1-5; D: .; size: .; V: TRBV6-5
DNA: TGTGCCAGCAGCACCCGACAGCACAACTATGGCTACACCTTC; CDR3: CASSTRQHNYGYTF; J: TRBJ1-2; D: .; size: few; V: TRBV11-2
DNA: TGCGCCAGCAGACCCACTACCTTTGGGACTGAAGCTTTCTTT; CDR3: CASRPTTFGTEAFF; J: TRBJ1-1; D: .; size: .; V: TRBV4-1
DNA: TGCGCCAGCAGCTTGGGGACTTACAGGGAGAGTGGCTACACCTTC; CDR3: CASSLGTYRESGYTF; J: TRBJ1-2; D: .; size: .; V: TRBV5-1
DNA: TGTGCCAGCAGCGAGAGTCCGGGACAGTTAAACACCATATATTTT; CDR3: CASSESPGQLNTIYF; J: TRBJ1-3; D: TRBD1; size: .; V: TRBV9
DNA: TGTGCCAGCAGCTTTCTTGACAGGGGGACCGACTATGGCTACACCTTC; CDR3: CASSFLDRGTDYGYTF; J: TRBJ1-2; D: TRBD1; size: .; V: TRBV5-5
DNA: TGTGCCAGCAGCCCCGGGACAGGCTATGGCTACACCTTC; CDR3: CASSPGTGYGYTF; J: TRBJ1-2; D: TRBD1; size: .; V: TRBV7-9
DNA: TGTGCCAGTAGTATACAGGGATCAGATACGCAGTATTTT; CDR3: CASSIQGSDTQYF; J: TRBJ2-3; D: .; size: .; V: TRBV19
DNA: TGTGCCAGCAGCTTTAATTTCGGTCCCGGGGAGCTGTTTTTT; CDR3: CASSFNFGPGELFF; J: TRBJ2-2; D: .; size: .; V: TRBV11-2